This T cell receptor (beta chain) was sequenced during a study of T cell changes during pregnancy in multiple sclerosis (dated by TCRdb to about 2019). The study in broad terms: The study looked at changes in the T cell repertoire across pregnancy in women with multiple sclerosis.

Based on the germline V gene (reference sequence), the CDR1 and CDR2 sequences are SGHNT and YYREEE. Including the terminal cysteine and phenylalanine, the CDR3 comprises 13 residues. Only the CDR3 part of the read is kept: 39 bases, read in frame from the first base. V sheds 0 bases and J sheds 6 bases, leaving 9 bases between their ends. The receptor library was made with the immunoSEQ multiplex PCR assay. TCRdb obtained this table from immuneACCESS and retained in-frame rearrangements with V and J assigned. These tables miss some clones; where compared with another copy, unresolved V genes account for less than half of the shortfall, and the remainder is unexplained. Across this sample there are 50,000 or so clones, with about 90% seen only once. 0.4% to 0.5% of the sample belongs to the ten largest clones. Comment on this clone: No antigen is known for it. No per-base quality is available; no much larger clone lies one base away.

The source was CD4+ T cells from peripheral blood mononuclear cells, collected after pregnancy. The origin of this receptor is a female donor in good health, enrolled as a control in a pregnancy study. The chain is made from TRBV5-4 and TRBJ1-2; the best D guess is TRBD1, with 5 bases matching. The CDR3 region: CASSLEGLDGYTF. The nucleotides are TGTGCCAGCAGCTTGGAGGGGCTCGATGGCTACACCTTC.